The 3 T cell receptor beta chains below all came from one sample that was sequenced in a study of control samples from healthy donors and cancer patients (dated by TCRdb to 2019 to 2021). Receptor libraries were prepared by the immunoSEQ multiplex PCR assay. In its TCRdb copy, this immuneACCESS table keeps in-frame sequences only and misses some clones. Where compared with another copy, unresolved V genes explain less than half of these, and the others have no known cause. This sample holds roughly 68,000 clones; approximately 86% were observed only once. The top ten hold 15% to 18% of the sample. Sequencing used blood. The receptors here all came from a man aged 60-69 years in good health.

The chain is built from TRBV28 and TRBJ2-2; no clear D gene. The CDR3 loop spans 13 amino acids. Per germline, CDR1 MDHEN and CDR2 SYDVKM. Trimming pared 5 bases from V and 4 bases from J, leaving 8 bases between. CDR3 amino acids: CASSHHTTGELFF. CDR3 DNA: TGTGCCAGCAGTCACCACACCACCGGGGAGCTGTTTTTT.

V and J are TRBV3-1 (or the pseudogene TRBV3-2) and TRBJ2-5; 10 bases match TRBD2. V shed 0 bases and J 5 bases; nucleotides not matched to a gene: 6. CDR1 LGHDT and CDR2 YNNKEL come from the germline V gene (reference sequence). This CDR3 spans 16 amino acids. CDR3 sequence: CASSQDRLAGEETQYF. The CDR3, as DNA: TGTGCCAGCAGCCAAGATCGTCTAGCGGGGGAGGAGACCCAGTACTTC.

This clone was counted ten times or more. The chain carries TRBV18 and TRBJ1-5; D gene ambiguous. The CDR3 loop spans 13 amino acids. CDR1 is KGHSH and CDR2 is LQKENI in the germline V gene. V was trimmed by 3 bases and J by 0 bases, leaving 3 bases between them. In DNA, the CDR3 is TGTGCCAGCTCACCTGATAGCAATCAGCCCCAGCATTTT. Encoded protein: CASSPDSNQPQHF.